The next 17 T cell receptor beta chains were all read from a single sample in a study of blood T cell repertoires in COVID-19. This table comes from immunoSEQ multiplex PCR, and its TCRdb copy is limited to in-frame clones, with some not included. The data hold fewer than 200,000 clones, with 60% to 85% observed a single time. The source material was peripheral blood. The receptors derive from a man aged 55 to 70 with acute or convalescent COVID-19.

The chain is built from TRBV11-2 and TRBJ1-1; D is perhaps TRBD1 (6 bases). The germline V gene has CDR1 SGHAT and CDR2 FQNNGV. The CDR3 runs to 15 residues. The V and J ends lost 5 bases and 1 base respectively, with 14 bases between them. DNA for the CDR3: TGTGCCAGCAGCCTCAGCTTGACAGGGAACACTGAAGCTTTCTTT. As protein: CASSLSLTGNTEAFF.

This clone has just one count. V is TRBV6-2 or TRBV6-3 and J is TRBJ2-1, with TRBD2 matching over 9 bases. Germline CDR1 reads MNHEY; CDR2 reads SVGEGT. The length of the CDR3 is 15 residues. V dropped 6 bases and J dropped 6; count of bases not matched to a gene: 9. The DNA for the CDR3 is TGTGCCAGCAGGTACGGGCTAGCGGGGACCAATGAGCAGTTCTTC. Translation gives CASRYGLAGTNEQFF.

The CDR3 reads CASSQEGTGMKSGGELFF. The CDR3 region has the DNA TGCGCCAGCAGCCAAGAGGGGACAGGAATGAAGTCGGGCGGGGAGCTGTTTTTT. The chain uses TRBV4-1 and TRBJ2-2, with 8 positions matching TRBD1. The CDR3 has 18 amino acids. Germline assignment: CDR1 MGHRA and CDR2 YSYEKL. Germline trimming cut 0 bases from V and 7 bases from J; bases unmatched to any gene: 13.

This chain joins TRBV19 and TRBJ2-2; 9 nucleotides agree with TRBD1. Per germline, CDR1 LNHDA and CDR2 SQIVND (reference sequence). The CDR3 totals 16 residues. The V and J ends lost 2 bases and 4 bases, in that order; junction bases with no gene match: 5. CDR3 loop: CASSITGTGITGELFF. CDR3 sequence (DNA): TGTGCCAGTAGTATAACGGGGACAGGGATCACCGGGGAGCTGTTTTTT.

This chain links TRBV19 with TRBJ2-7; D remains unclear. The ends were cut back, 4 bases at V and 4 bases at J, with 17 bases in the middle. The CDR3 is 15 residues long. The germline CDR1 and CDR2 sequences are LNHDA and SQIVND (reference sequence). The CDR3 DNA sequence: TGTGCCAGTAGTACTGAGAAAGGAGCGCTATACGAGCAGTACTTC. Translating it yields CASSTEKGALYEQYF.

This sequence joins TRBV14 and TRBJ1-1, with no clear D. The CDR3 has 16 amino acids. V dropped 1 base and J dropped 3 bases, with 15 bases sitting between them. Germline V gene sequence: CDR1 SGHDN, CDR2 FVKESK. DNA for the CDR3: TGTGCCAGCAGCCAAGGAGGAGGAAGGGCCTACACTGAAGCTTTCTTT. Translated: CASSQGGGRAYTEAFF.

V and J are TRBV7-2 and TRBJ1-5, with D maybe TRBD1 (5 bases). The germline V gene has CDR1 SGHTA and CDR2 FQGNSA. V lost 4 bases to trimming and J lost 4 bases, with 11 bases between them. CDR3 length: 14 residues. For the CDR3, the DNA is TGTGCCAGCAGCTCCCCGGGGGGGAATCAGCCCCAGCATTTT. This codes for CASSSPGGNQPQHF.

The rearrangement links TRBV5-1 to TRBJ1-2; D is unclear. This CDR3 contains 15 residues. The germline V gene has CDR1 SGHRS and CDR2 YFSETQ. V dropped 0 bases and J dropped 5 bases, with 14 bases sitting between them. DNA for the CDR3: TGCGCCAGCAGCTTGGCTCGGGGTTTGGGGTATGGCTACACCTTC. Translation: CASSLARGLGYGYTF.

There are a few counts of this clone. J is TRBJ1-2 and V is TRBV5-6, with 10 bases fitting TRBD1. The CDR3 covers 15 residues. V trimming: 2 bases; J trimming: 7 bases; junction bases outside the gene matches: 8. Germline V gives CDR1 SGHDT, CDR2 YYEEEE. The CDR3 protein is CASSFRDRGWGGYTF. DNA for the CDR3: TGTGCCAGCAGCTTCCGGGACAGGGGTTGGGGTGGCTACACCTTC.

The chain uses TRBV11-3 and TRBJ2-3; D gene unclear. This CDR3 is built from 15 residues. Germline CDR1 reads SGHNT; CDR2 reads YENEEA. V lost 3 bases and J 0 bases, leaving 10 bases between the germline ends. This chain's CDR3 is CASSFGGTSTDTQYF. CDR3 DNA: TGTGCCAGCAGCTTTGGCGGAACTAGCACAGATACGCAGTATTTT.

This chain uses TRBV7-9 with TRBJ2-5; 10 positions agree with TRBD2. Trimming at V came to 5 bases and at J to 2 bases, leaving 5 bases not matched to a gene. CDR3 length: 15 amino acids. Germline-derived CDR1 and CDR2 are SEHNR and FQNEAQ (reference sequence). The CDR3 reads CASSAWTSGQETQYF. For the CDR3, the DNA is TGTGCCAGCAGCGCGTGGACTAGCGGACAAGAGACCCAGTACTTC.

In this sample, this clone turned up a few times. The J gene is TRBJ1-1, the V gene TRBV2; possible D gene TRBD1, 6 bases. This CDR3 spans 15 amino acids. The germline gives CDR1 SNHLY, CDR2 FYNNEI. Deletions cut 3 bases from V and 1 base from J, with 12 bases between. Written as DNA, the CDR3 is TGTGCCAGCAGTGAGAGAGGACAGCAGAACACTGAAGCTTTCTTT. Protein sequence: CASSERGQQNTEAFF.

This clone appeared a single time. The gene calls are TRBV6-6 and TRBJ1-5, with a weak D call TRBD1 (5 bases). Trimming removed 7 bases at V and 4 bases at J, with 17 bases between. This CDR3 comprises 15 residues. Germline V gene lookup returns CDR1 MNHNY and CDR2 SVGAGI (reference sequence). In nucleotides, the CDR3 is TGTGCCAGCAAACAAGGGAGCGGGGGAAATCAGCCCCAGCATTTT. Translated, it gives CASKQGSGGNQPQHF.

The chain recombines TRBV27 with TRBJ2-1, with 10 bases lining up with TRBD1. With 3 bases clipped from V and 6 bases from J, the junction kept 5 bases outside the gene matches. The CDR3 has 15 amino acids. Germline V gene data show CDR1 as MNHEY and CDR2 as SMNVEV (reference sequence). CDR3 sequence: CASSFWGQGPNEQFF. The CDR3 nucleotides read TGTGCCAGCAGTTTTTGGGGACAGGGGCCCAATGAGCAGTTCTTC.

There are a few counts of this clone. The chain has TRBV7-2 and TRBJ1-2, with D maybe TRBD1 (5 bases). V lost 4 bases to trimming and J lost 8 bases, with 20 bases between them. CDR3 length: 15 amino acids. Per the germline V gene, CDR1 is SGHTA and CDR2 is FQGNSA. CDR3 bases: TGTGCCAGCAGCTCTGGAGGGGTTATCACTGGAGGCTACACCTTC. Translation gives CASSSGGVITGGYTF.

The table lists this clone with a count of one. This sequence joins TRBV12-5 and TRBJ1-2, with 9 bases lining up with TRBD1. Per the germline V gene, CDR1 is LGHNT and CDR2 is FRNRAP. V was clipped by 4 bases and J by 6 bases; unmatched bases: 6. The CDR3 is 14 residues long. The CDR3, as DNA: TGTGCTAGTGGTTATACAGGGGGCAGCCATGGCTACACCTTC. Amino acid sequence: CASGYTGGSHGYTF.

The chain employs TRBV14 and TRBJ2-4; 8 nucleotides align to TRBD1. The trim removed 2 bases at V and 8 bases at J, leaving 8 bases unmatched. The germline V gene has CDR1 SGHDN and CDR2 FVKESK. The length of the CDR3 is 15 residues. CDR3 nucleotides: TGTGCCAGCAGCCAATTAGCAGGGGGCTCACACATTCAGTACTTC. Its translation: CASSQLAGGSHIQYF. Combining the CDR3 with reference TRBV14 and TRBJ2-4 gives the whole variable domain EAGVTQFPSHSVIEKGQTVTLRCDPISGHDNLYWYRRVMGKEIKFLLHFVKESKQDESGMPNNRFLAERTGGTYSTLKVQPAELEDSGVYFCASSQLAGGSHIQYFGAGTRLSVL.